A selection of T cell receptor beta chains follows, all from one sample in a study of blood T cell repertoires in COVID-19. Clones were sequenced by immunoSEQ multiplex PCR, and TCRdb holds only the in-frame ones, with some missing. The table records roughly 290,000 clones, 70% to 90% of them present only once. Sequenced sample: peripheral blood. The origin of the receptors is a woman in her forties or fifties who had recovered from COVID-19. The CDR3 runs from the conserved cysteine through the conserved F or W. The order of the fields is V gene, clone size, D gene, J gene, CDR3 DNA, CDR3 protein. A D gene is named only where the DNA matches it firmly. Some rows have no size entry. The others give once, few or many, or a class for an expanded clone.

TRBV7-9	NA	NA	TRBJ1-5	TGTGCCAGCAGCCGTAGGGAGAATCAGCCCCAGCATTTT	CASSRRENQPQHF
TRBV2	NA	TRBD1	TRBJ1-4	TGTGCCAGCAGCGCGGACAGGTCTAATGAAAAACTGTTTTTT	CASSADRSNEKLFF
TRBV20-1	NA	TRBD1	TRBJ2-7	TGCAGTGCTAGTGGGGGGGACAGGGGGCTCAACGAGCAGTACTTC	CSASGGDRGLNEQYF
TRBV5-1	once	TRBD1	TRBJ2-3	TGCGCCAGCAGATGGACAGGCTACACAGATACGCAGTATTTT	CASRWTGYTDTQYF
TRBV20-1	NA	NA	TRBJ2-7	TGCAGTGCTCAGGGCTCCTACGAGCAGTACTTC	CSAQGSYEQYF
TRBV28	NA	TRBD1	TRBJ1-2	TGTGCCAGCAGTTCCTGGACAGGGCCCCTTGGCTACACCTTC	CASSSWTGPLGYTF
TRBV30	NA	TRBD1	TRBJ1-1	TGTGCCTGGGGCAACGGACAGGCGGTTACTGAAGCTTTCTTT	CAWGNGQAVTEAFF
TRBV7-9	NA	TRBD1	TRBJ2-1	TGTGCCAGCAGACTCTCCACCGGGACAGGGGATTACAATGAGCAGTTCTTC	CASRLSTGTGDYNEQFF
TRBV5-5	NA	NA	TRBJ2-7	TGTGCCAGCAGCTTGGCCCAGGGCTACGAGCAGTACTTC	CASSLAQGYEQYF
TRBV5-6	NA	NA	TRBJ1-1	TGTGCCAGCACCACCGGAGCCCGGAACACTGAAGCTTTCTTT	CASTTGARNTEAFF
TRBV5-4	NA	NA	TRBJ1-2	TGTGCCAGCAGCTCAATCACCGGGACACTCTATGGCTACACCTTC	CASSSITGTLYGYTF
TRBV12-3/TRBV12-4	NA	NA	TRBJ1-1	TGTGCCAGCAGTTTATTAGCCGTGGGAGCTTTCTTT	CASSLLAVGAFF
TRBV5-6	NA	NA	TRBJ1-2	TGTGCCAGCAGCTTGCAACAGCGGTGGGGCTACACCTTC	CASSLQQRWGYTF
TRBV27	NA	TRBD1	TRBJ2-3	TGTGCCAGCAGTTTAAACAGTACCCCAGGGGGAGATACGCAGTATTTT	CASSLNSTPGGDTQYF
TRBV6-5	NA	TRBD1	TRBJ2-1	TGTGCCAGCAGTTATGGGGACAGGGGGCACAATGAGCAGTTCTTC	CASSYGDRGHNEQFF
TRBV25-1	few	TRBD1	TRBJ2-7	TGTGCCAGCAGTGAACCGCCTAGGGGGCAGCAGTACTTC	CASSEPPRGQQYF
TRBV7-7	NA	NA	TRBJ2-3	TGTGCCAGCAGCTCCGGACTCCCCACAGATACGCAGTATTTT	CASSSGLPTDTQYF